This paragraph covers one TCR beta chain sequence. Its antigen is as yet unknown. Sequencing was performed with immunoSEQ multiplex PCR; in TCRdb, only in-frame clones are kept and a portion is missing. Among a few million clones, 90% to 97% were seen once, and the ten largest hold 0.1% to 0.15%. The data are from a study of shared clonotypes between healthy human individuals. About the research overall: The plates for each donor numbered three CD4 naive, three CD4 memory, two CD8 naive and one CD8 memory. Study observations and caveats: Relative to clonotypes present in all four donors, those not shared had lower generation probabilities. Only blood underwent sampling, and tissue repertoires likely differ.

CDR3 length: 14 amino acids. Between the trimmed V and J ends, which lost 2 bases and 3 bases, there was a span of 5 bases. The V gene's germline CDR1 is SGHVS and CDR2 FQNEAQ. Sequenced sample: naive CD4+ T cells sorted from blood. This sample's subset: CD45RA+ positively selected. This clonotype was sampled from a man in his late teens or twenties in good health. This sequence joins TRBV7-8 and TRBJ2-6; D is ambiguous. The CDR3 sequence: CASSLSVGANVLTF. Written as DNA, the CDR3 is TGTGCCAGCAGCTTATCTGTTGGGGCCAACGTCCTGACTTTC. Filled out from reference TRBV7-8 and TRBJ2-6, the complete variable domain reads GAGVSQSPRYKVAKRGQDVALRCDPISGHVSLFWYQQALGQGPEFLTYFQNEAQLDKSGLPSDRFFAERPEGSVSTLKIQRTQQEDSAVYLCASSLSVGANVLTFGAGSRLTVL.